Sequencing of this TCR beta chain was carried out in a study of T cells after yellow fever vaccination (dated by TCRdb to between 2017 and 2020). Background on the whole study: The SMART-Seq v4 Ultra Low Input RNA kit was used to prepare libraries from fractions with low cell numbers. Two healthy male donors, one aged 18 to 29 and one aged 30 to 40 years, were included in the cohort. To track T-cell clones before and after primary and booster YFV17D yellow fever vaccination, bulk TCR alpha and beta repertoires were sequenced longitudinally. Blood was drawn at multiple timepoints before and after primary and secondary immunization, with bulk PBMC replicates and cell subsets isolated.

TCR cDNA was synthesized by 5'RACE template switching, which introduced a universal primer site and unique molecular identifiers. cDNA synthesis was primed from both the TCR alpha and TCR beta constant segments. Library amplification involved two PCR steps, and the second step added sample barcodes and sequencing adapters. Sequencing of the libraries was done on either Illumina HiSeq 2500 (2x100 bp) or NovaSeq (2x150 bp). In the source study's methods: Reads were demultiplexed and collapsed into UMI consensus sequences with MIGEC, and V(D)J alignment was performed with MiXCR. Vaccine-responding clonotypes were defined with edgeR using replicate PBMC samples, requiring FDR below 0.01 and a log2 fold change above 5 up to day 15. Bulk clonotypes were assigned CD4 or CD8 identity according to which sequenced CD4 or CD8 repertoire held them at higher abundance. Through fastp at Q25 and MiXCR, TCRdb rebuilt clones from the public reads, retaining in-frame beta chains. CDR3 protein duplicates are merged, each entry listing the most common genes and DNA. The V and J calls reflect TCRdb's pipeline rather than the authors' work. The table for this sample lists hundreds of thousands of distinct CDR3 sequences; more than 9% of them were counted only once. The ten top clones hold 15% of the sample.

The treatment or condition label here, explained by the study, means: live attenuated yellow fever vaccine strain. At every blood-draw timepoint, two biological replicates of bulk PBMCs were collected. A standard Ficoll-Paque protocol was used to isolate PBMCs from peripheral blood. RNA was extracted with TriZol from bulk PBMCs, CD4 and CD8 fractions, and dextramer-positive and dextramer-negative fractions. With respect to this clonotype: What this receptor recognizes is not known. No much larger clonotype is one base removed from it; base qualities were not supplied.

The full study reports these points: A small fraction of clonotypes showed up in both the CD4 and CD8 compartments, probably as a result of convergent recombination. Computational filtering was needed because FACS-sorted repertoires could contain abundant contaminating clonotypes from the bulk population. After the booster, most clones that had expanded after primary vaccination were detected again (around 96% of CD4 and about 88% of CD8), suggesting broad maintenance of memory. Compared with the primary T-cell response, the secondary T-cell response was faster but weaker, reaching its peak on day 5 rather than on day 15. Because only a couple of donors were included in the study, the extent to which the findings can be generalized is limited.

Including cysteine and phenylalanine, the CDR3 has 20 amino acids. Only the CDR3 part of the read is kept: 60 bases, read in frame from the first base. The germline V gene gives CDR1 as SGHRS and CDR2 as YFSETQ. Unmatched junction bases come to 20, with V trimmed by 5 bases and J by 0 bases. Sequencing was performed on PBMCs, taken on the day of the yellow fever booster vaccination. The rearrangement combines TRBV5-1 with TRBJ2-1; 7 bases in between match TRBD2. The source is a man under 40 who received the YFV17D yellow fever vaccine. The base sequence is TGCGCCAGCAGATCTAGGTCGTCGGCTAGCGGAAAGAGCTCCTACAATGAGCAGTTCTTC. It specifies CASRSRSSASGKSSYNEQFF.